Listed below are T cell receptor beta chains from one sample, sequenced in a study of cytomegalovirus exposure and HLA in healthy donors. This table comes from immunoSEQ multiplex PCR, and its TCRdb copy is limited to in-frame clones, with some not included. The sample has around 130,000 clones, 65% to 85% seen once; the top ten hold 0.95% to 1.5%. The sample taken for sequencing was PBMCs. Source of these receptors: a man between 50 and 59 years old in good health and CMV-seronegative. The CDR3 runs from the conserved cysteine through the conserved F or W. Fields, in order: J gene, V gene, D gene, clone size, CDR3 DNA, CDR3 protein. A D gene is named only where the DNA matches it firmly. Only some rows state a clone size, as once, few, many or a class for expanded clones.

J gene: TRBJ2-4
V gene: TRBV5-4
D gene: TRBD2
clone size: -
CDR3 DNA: TGTGCCAGCAGCTTGGAAGTTTCTAGCGGGAGTACCAAAAACATTCAGTACTTC
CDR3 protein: CASSLEVSSGSTKNIQYF

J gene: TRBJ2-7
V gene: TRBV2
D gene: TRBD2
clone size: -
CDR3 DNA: TGTGCCAGCAAGGGTAGCGGGAAATACGAGCAGTACTTC
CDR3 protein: CASKGSGKYEQYF

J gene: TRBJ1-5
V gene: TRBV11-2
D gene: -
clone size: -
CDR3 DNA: TGTGCCAGCAGCGGAGACAGGTCCCAGCCCCAGCATTTT
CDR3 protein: CASSGDRSQPQHF

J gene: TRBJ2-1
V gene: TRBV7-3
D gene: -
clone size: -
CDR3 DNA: TGTGCCAGCAGCTTAACGGCACAGGGCTCCTACAATGAGCAGTTCTTC
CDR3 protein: CASSLTAQGSYNEQFF

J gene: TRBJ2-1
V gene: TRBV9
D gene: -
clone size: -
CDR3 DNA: TGTGCCAGCAGGAGACTAGGCTACAATGAGCAGTTCTTC
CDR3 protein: CASRRLGYNEQFF

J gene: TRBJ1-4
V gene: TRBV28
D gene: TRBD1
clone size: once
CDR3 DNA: TGTGCCAGCAGTCTAAACAGGGGTGGGGAAAAACTGTTTTTT
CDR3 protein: CASSLNRGGEKLFF

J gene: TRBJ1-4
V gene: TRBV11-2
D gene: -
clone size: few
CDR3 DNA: TGTGCCAGCAGCTTAGAGAGGGATGAAAAACTGTTTTTT
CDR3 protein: CASSLERDEKLFF

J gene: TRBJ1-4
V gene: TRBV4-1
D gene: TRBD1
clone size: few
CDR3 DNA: TGCGCCAGCAGTCCCCGGGACAGGGGGGAAACTAATGAAAAACTGTTTTTT
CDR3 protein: CASSPRDRGETNEKLFF

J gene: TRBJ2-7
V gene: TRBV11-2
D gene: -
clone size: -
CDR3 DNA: TGTGCCAGCAGTACCGGGTTCTACGAGCAGTACTTC
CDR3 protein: CASSTGFYEQYF

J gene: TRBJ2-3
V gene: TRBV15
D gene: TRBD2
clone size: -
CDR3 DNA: TGTGCCACCAGCAAGGAAGCGGGAGGTGGGGCAGATACGCAGTATTTT
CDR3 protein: CATSKEAGGGADTQYF

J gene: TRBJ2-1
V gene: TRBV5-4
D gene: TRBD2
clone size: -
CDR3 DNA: TGTGCCAGCAGCTCGGGGGGGCTAGCGGGAGCCCCCAATGAGCAGTTCTTC
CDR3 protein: CASSSGGLAGAPNEQFF

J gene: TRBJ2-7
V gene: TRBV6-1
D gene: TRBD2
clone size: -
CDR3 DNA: TGTGCCAGCAGTGTCCCGGGACTAGCGATCTACGAGCAGTACTTC
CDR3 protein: CASSVPGLAIYEQYF

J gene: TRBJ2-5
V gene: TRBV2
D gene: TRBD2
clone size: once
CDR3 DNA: TGTGCCAGCAGGGGACTAGCGGGAGTAGAGACCCAGTACTTC
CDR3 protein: CASRGLAGVETQYF

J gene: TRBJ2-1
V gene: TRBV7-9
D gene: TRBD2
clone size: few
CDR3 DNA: TGTGCCAGCAGCTTAGAACGCGGGAGGGCCTCAAATGAGCAGTTCTTC
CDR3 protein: CASSLERGRASNEQFF

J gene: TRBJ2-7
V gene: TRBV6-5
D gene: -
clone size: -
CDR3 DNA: TGTGCCAGCAGGAGCAATAAGAGGCTAGGCGAGCAGTACTTC
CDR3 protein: CASRSNKRLGEQYF

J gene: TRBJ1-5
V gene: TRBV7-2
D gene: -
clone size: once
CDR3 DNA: TGTGCCAGCAGCTGGGGCCAAGAGCCCCAGCATTTT
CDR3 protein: CASSWGQEPQHF

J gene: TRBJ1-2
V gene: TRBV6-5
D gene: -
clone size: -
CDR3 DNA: TGTGCCAGCAGCCCCGGGGGGCGTCTCTTTGGCTACACCTTC
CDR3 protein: CASSPGGRLFGYTF

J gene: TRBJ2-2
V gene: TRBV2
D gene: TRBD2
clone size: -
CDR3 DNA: TGTGCCCGGAGACTAGCGGGGAACACCGGGGAGCTGTTTTTT
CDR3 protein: CARRLAGNTGELFF

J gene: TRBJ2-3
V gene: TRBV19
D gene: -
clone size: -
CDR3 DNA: TGTGCCAGTAATCGGGGTAGAACAGATACGCAGTATTTT
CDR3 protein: CASNRGRTDTQYF

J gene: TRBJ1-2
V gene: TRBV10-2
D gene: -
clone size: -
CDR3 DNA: TGCGCCAGCAGTGCGGATGGACTTGGGTTCTATGGCTACACCTTC
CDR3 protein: CASSADGLGFYGYTF